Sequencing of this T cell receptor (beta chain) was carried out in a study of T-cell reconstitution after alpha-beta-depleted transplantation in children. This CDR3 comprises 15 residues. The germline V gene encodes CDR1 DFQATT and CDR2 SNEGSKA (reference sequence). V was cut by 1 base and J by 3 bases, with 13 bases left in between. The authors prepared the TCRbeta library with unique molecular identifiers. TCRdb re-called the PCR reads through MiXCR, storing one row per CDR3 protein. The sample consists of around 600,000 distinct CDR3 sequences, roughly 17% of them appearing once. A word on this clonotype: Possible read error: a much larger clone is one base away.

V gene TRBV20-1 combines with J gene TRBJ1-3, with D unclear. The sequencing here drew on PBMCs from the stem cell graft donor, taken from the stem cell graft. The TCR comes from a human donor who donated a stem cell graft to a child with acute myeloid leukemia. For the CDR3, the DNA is TGCAGTGCTAGAGTGTATGGGCGGGGTGGAAACACCATATATTTT. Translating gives CSARVYGRGGNTIYF.